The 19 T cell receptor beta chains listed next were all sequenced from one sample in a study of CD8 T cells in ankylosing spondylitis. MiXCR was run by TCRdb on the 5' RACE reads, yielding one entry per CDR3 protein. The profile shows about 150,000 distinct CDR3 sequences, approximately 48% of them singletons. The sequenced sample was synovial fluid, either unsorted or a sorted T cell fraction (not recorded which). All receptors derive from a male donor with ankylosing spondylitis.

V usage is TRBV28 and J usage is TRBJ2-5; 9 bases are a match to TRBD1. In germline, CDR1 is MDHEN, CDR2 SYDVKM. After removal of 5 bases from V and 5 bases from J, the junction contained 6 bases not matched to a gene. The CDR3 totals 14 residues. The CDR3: CASSPQGAGETQYF. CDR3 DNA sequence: TGTGCCAGCAGTCCACAGGGGGCAGGGGAGACCCAGTACTTC.

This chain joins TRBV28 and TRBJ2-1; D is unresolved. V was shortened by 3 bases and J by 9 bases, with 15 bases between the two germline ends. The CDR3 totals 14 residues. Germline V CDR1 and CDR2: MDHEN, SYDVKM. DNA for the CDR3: TGTGCCAGCAGTTTTGGTATAACGGGTATTGAGCAGTTCTTC. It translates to CASSFGITGIEQFF.

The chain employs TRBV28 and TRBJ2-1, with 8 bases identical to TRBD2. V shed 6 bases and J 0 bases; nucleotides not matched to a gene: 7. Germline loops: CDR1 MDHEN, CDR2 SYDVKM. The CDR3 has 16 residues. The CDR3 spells CASSPPSGSSYNEQFF. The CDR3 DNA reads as TGTGCCAGCAGCCCCCCAAGCGGGAGCTCCTACAATGAGCAGTTCTTC.

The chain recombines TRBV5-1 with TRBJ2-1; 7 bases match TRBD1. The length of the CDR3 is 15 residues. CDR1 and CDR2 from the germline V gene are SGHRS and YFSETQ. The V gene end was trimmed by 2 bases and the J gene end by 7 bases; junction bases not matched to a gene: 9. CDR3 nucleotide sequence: TGCGCCAGCAGCTTTTTGGTGGGACAGCCAAATGAGCAGTTCTTC. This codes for CASSFLVGQPNEQFF.

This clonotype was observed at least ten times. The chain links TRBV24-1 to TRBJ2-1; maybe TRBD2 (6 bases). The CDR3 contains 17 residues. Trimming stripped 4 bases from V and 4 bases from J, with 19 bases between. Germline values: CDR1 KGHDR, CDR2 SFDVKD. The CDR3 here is CATSEKAPASDYNEQFF. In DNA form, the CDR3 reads TGTGCCACCAGTGAAAAGGCCCCGGCTAGCGATTACAATGAGCAGTTCTTC.

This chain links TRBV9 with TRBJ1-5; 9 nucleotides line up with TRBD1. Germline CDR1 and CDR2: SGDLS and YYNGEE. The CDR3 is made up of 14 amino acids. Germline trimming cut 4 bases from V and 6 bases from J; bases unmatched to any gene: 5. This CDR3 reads CASSSGQGSQPQHF. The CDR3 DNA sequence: TGTGCCAGCAGCTCGGGACAGGGTAGTCAGCCCCAGCATTTT.

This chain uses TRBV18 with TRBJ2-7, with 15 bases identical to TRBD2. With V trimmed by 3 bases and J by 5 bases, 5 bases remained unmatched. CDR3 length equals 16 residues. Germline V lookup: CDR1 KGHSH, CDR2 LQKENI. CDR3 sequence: CASSPRRTSGRDEQYF. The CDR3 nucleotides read TGTGCCAGCTCACCCCGCCGGACTAGCGGGAGGGACGAGCAGTACTTC. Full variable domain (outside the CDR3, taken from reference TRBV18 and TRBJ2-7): NAGVMQNPRHLVRRRGQEARLRCSPMKGHSHVYWYRQLPEEGLKFMVYLQKENIIDESGMPKERFSAEFPKEGPSILRIQQVVRGDSAAYFCASSPRRTSGRDEQYFGPGTRLTVT.

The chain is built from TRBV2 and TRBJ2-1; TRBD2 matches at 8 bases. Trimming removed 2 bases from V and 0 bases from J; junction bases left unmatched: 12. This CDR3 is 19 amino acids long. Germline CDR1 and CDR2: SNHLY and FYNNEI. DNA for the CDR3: TGTGCCAGCAGTGAATGGGGGTGGGAGCGGGAGAGCTCCTACAATGAGCAGTTCTTC. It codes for CASSEWGWERESSYNEQFF.

The chain's CDR3 is CASSLDSVTGINQPQHF. DNA for the CDR3: TGTGCCAGCAGCTTAGACTCTGTGACAGGGATCAATCAGCCCCAGCATTTT. V usage is TRBV7-8 and J usage is TRBJ1-5; 7 bases fit TRBD1. Looked up from germline, CDR1 is SGHVS and CDR2 is FQNEAQ. With V trimmed by 1 base and J by 3 bases, 9 bases remained unmatched. The CDR3 has 17 amino acids.

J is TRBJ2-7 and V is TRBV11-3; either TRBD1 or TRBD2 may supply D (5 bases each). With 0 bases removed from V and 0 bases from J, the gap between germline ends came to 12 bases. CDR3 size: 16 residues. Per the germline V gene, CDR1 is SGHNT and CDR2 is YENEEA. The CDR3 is CASSLEWDGASYEQYF. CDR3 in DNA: TGTGCCAGCAGCTTAGAGTGGGACGGTGCCTCCTACGAGCAGTACTTC.

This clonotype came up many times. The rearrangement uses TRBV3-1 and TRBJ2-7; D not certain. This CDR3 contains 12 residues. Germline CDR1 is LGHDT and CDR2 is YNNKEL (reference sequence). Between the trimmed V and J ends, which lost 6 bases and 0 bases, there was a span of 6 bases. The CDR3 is CASSQDSYEQYF. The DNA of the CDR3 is TGTGCCAGCAGTCAGGACTCCTACGAGCAGTACTTC.

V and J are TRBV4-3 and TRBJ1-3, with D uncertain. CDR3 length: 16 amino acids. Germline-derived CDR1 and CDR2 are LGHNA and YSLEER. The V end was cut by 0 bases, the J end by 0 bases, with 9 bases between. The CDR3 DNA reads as TGCGCCAGCAGCCAAGATTCCACAACCTCTGGAAACACCATATATTTT. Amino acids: CASSQDSTTSGNTIYF.

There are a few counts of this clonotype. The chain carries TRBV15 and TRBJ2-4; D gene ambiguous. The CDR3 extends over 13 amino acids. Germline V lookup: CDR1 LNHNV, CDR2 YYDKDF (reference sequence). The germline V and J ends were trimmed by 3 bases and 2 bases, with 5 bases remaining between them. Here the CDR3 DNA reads TGTGCCACCAGCAGGGATTCCAAAAACATTCAGTACTTC. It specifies CATSRDSKNIQYF.

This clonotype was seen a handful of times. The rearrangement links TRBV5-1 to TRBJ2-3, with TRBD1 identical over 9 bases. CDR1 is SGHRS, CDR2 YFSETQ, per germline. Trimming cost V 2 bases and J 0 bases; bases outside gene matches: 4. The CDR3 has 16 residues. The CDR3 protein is CASSFLQGASTDTQYF. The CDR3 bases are TGCGCCAGCAGCTTCCTACAGGGGGCTAGCACAGATACGCAGTATTTT.

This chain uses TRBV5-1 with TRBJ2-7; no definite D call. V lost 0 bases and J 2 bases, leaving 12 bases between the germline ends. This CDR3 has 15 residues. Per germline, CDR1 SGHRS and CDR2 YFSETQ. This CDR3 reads CASSLEGQLPYEQYF. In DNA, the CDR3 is TGCGCCAGCAGCTTGGAAGGCCAGCTGCCCTACGAGCAGTACTTC. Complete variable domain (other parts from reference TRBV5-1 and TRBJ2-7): KAGVTQTPRYLIKTRGQQVTLSCSPISGHRSVSWYQQTPGQGLQFLFEYFSETQRNKGNFPGRFSGRQFSNSRSEMNVSTLELGDSALYLCASSLEGQLPYEQYFGPGTRLTVT.

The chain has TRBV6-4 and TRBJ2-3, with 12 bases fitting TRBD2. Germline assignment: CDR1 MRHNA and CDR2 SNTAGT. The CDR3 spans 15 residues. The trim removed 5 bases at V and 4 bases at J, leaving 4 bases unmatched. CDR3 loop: CASSRLAGEADTQYF. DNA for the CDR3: TGTGCCAGCAGTAGACTAGCGGGAGAAGCAGATACGCAGTATTTT.

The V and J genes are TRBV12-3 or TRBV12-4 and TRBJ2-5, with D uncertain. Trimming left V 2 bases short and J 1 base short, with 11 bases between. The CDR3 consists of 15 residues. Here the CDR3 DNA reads TGTGCCAGCAGTTTAAGTTCTAGAGGCCAAGAGACCCAGTACTTC. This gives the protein CASSLSSRGQETQYF.

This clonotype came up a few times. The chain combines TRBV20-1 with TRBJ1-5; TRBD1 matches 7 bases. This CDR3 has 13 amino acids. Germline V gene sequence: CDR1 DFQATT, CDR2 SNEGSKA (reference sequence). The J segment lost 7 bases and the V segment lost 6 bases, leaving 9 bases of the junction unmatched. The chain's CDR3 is CSALGTAGQPQHF. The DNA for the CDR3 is TGCAGTGCCCTTGGGACAGCGGGGCAGCCCCAGCATTTT.

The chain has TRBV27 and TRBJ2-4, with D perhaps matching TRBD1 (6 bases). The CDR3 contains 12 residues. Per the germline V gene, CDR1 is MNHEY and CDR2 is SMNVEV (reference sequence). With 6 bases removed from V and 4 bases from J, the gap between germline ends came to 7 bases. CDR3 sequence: CASSDRKNIQYF. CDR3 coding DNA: TGTGCCAGCAGCGACAGGAAAAACATTCAGTACTTC.